These T cell receptor beta chains were read from a single sample in a study of blood T cell repertoires in COVID-19. Clones were read by immunoSEQ multiplex PCR, and TCRdb kept only the in-frame ones, dropping some. Here the sample spans 300,000 to 450,000 clones, more than 70% being singletons. Input material: PBMCs or T cells enriched from blood (not recorded which). The receptors here all came from a woman younger than 45 who had been exposed to COVID-19. The CDR3 runs from the conserved cysteine through the conserved F or W. The order of the fields is V gene, J gene, clone size, D gene, CDR3 DNA, CDR3 protein. The D gene is left open where the match is weak. Expanded clones are given a class, and other clones once, few, many or no size at all.

TRBV28,TRBJ2-1,-,-,TGTGCCAGCAGTAAGCCGTCTAGTCGGGTTTCCTACAATGAGCAGTTCTTC,CASSKPSSRVSYNEQFF
TRBV7-8,TRBJ2-7,-,-,TGTGCCAGCAGCTTATTCACAGGATCAGGCTACGAGCAGTACTTC,CASSLFTGSGYEQYF
TRBV18,TRBJ2-1,-,-,TGTGCCAGCTCACCACGGAGGGAACGGAGCGATGAGCAGTTCTTC,CASSPRRERSDEQFF
TRBV11-3,TRBJ2-1,-,TRBD2,TGTGCCAGCAGCCAATACGAAGGAGTTAGCGGGAGGGCTGATAATGAGCAGTTCTTC,CASSQYEGVSGRADNEQFF
TRBV21-1,TRBJ1-5,-,-,TGTGCCAGCAGCAAAGGGAGAGATAGCAATCAGCCCCAGCATTTT,CASSKGRDSNQPQHF
TRBV7-2,TRBJ2-7,few,-,TGTGCCAGCAGACGCGGGTGGGGCTACGAGCAGTACTTC,CASRRGWGYEQYF
TRBV6-5,TRBJ1-2,-,-,TGTGCCAGCAGGGGGTCCTGGAGGGGCTACACCTTC,CASRGSWRGYTF
TRBV19,TRBJ2-5,-,TRBD1,TGTGCCAGTAGTATAGGGGACAGGGGGGCCCAAGAGACCCAGTACTTC,CASSIGDRGAQETQYF
TRBV7-9,TRBJ2-1,-,-,TGTGCCAGCAGCTTAGAGAACAGGCCCTCTTACAATGAGCAGTTCTTC,CASSLENRPSYNEQFF
TRBV3-1/TRBV3-2,TRBJ2-7,-,-,TGTGCCAGCAGCCCGTCCGGGTTATACTACGAGCAGTACTTC,CASSPSGLYYEQYF
TRBV7-9,TRBJ1-4,-,TRBD1,TGTGCCAGCAGCTTAGGGGGGACAGGAGGTGAAAAACTGTTTTTT,CASSLGGTGGEKLFF
TRBV15,TRBJ2-1,-,TRBD2,TGTGCCACCAGAAAGAGTGGGCTAGCGGGAAACAGGCATGAGCAGTTCTTC,CATRKSGLAGNRHEQFF
TRBV4-1,TRBJ2-1,-,TRBD2,TGCGCCAGCAGCCAAGATTGGGGCGGACTAGCGGCCAACTACAATGAGCAGTTCTTC,CASSQDWGGLAANYNEQFF
TRBV14,TRBJ2-1,-,TRBD2,TGTGCCAGCAGCCAGGGCCCCCGGGGACTAGCGGACTACAATGAGCAGTTCTTC,CASSQGPRGLADYNEQFF
TRBV28,TRBJ2-2,-,-,TGTGCCAGCAGTTTGGGCTGGACCGGGGAGCTGTTTTTT,CASSLGWTGELFF
TRBV13,TRBJ2-2,-,-,TGTGCCAGCAGCCCCGACAGTGAGAACACCGGGGAGCTGTTTTTT,CASSPDSENTGELFF
TRBV6-1,TRBJ2-1,-,-,TGTGCCAGCAGTGAACAGCCGACTAACAATGAGCAGTTCTTC,CASSEQPTNNEQFF
TRBV5-1,TRBJ2-5,-,-,TGCGCCAGCAGCTTGGACCGGAGAGAGACCCAGTACTTC,CASSLDRRETQYF
TRBV6-5,TRBJ1-4,-,TRBD1,TGTGCCGACCGGACAGGGGTTCACGAAAAACTGTTTTTT,CADRTGVHEKLFF
TRBV29-1,TRBJ2-5,-,TRBD2,TGCAGCGTTGAAGATCGGGGACTAGCGGGAGAGACCCAGTACTTC,CSVEDRGLAGETQYF
TRBV18,TRBJ1-4,-,-,TGTGCCAGCTCACCAGTGGCCGGGGGTAATGAAAAACTGTTTTTT,CASSPVAGGNEKLFF
TRBV5-1,TRBJ2-3,-,TRBD2,TGCGCCAGCAGCTTACCCGGGACTAGCGGGACAGATACGCAGTATTTT,CASSLPGTSGTDTQYF
TRBV29-1,TRBJ2-1,-,TRBD2,TGCAGCGTTGGGGCGGGAGGGGATGAGCAGTTCTTC,CSVGAGGDEQFF
TRBV30,TRBJ1-4,once,-,TGTGCCTGGAGACAGGAAAAACTGTTTTTT,CAWRQEKLFF
TRBV11-3,TRBJ2-7,once,TRBD1,TGTGCCAGCAGCCCTTTTGGACAGGGGGGTGGTGTAGAGCAGTACTTC,CASSPFGQGGGVEQYF
TRBV28,TRBJ1-1,once,-,TGTGCCAGCAGTTGGGGGACAAGCGTTACTGAAGCTTTCTTT,CASSWGTSVTEAFF
TRBV6-2/TRBV6-3,TRBJ1-5,-,-,TGTGCCAGCAGTCCACAGGGTGGCAATCAGCCCCAGCATTTT,CASSPQGGNQPQHF
TRBV18,TRBJ2-2,-,-,TGTGCCAGCGAAAACCAGGGGGGCACCGGGGAGCTGTTTTTT,CASENQGGTGELFF
TRBV7-3,TRBJ2-2,-,-,TGTGCCAGCAGCCAGGGGCACACCGGGGAGCTGTTTTTT,CASSQGHTGELFF
TRBV29-1,TRBJ2-5,-,-,TGCAGCGTACAGGGAGGGCAAGAGACCCAGTACTTC,CSVQGGQETQYF
TRBV7-9,TRBJ1-1,-,-,TGTGCCAGCAGCTTTCAGATGAACACTGAAGCTTTCTTT,CASSFQMNTEAFF
TRBV28,TRBJ1-4,-,-,TGTGCCAGCAGCCCGGTGGCCGGGATTGCAACTAATGAAAAACTGTTTTTT,CASSPVAGIATNEKLFF
TRBV3-1/TRBV3-2,TRBJ2-7,-,TRBD2,TGTGCCAGCAGCCAAGGACTAGCTGGCTACTACGAGCAGTACTTC,CASSQGLAGYYEQYF
TRBV15,TRBJ2-7,once,TRBD2,TGTGCCACCAGCAGAGATTTCCCCCCTAGCGGGGGAATTGAGTACTTC,CATSRDFPPSGGIEYF
TRBV5-1,TRBJ2-5,-,TRBD2,TGCGCCAGCAGCTTATCGGCGGGAGGTCCGGAGACCCAGTACTTC,CASSLSAGGPETQYF
TRBV10-3,TRBJ2-1,-,TRBD2,TGTGCCATCAAACCGGGACTAGCGACCACCCCCGGGGCCAATGAGCAGTTCTTC,CAIKPGLATTPGANEQFF
TRBV2,TRBJ1-1,-,-,TGTGCCAGCAGTCAAACACCAGGGGTCTCGAACACTGAAGCTTTCTTT,CASSQTPGVSNTEAFF
TRBV2,TRBJ2-7,-,-,TGTGCCAGCAGTGAGATAGCGGATCTCTACGAGCAGTACTTC,CASSEIADLYEQYF
TRBV10-3,TRBJ1-2,-,TRBD1,TGTGCCATCAGTGACTGGGGAAAAGACAGGGGGTTCGGCTACACCTTC,CAISDWGKDRGFGYTF
TRBV2,TRBJ2-2,once,-,TGTGCCAGCATCGGTACTAGCCGGGCCGGGGAGCTGTTTTTT,CASIGTSRAGELFF
TRBV12-3/TRBV12-4,TRBJ2-7,-,-,TGTGCCAGCAGTCGGGACATATCCTACGAGCAGTACTTC,CASSRDISYEQYF
TRBV2,TRBJ1-5,-,-,TGTGCCAGCACTACCCGAGCAGGGCTTGGGCAGCCCCAGCATTTT,CASTTRAGLGQPQHF
TRBV7-9,TRBJ2-2,-,TRBD1,TGTGCCAGCAGGGGTGGAGACAGGGGGCCCGGGGAGCTGTTTTTT,CASRGGDRGPGELFF
TRBV4-2,TRBJ2-1,-,TRBD1,TGTGCCAGCAGCCCAACGTCAGGGGGCAATGAGCAGTTCTTC,CASSPTSGGNEQFF
TRBV29-1,TRBJ1-2,-,-,TGCAGCGCTACGGACAGAGTCTATGGCTACACCTTC,CSATDRVYGYTF
TRBV5-1,TRBJ1-3,-,TRBD1,TGCGCCAGCAGCTTGTACCTCACAGGGGTGGATGGAAACACCATATATTTT,CASSLYLTGVDGNTIYF
TRBV29-1,TRBJ1-1,-,-,TGCAGTTCAGGGGACACTGAAGCTTTCTTT,CSSGDTEAFF
TRBV6-5,TRBJ1-5,-,-,TGTGCCAGCAGTTACGGAGGGAATCAGCCCCAGCATTTT,CASSYGGNQPQHF
TRBV5-1,TRBJ1-2,-,TRBD1,TGCGCCAGCAGCTTGGGGGGGACAGGCCAATATGGCTACACCTTC,CASSLGGTGQYGYTF
TRBV27,TRBJ1-5,-,TRBD1,TGTGCCAGCAGTTTAGAGGGGGCAGGTAATCAGCCCCAGCATTTT,CASSLEGAGNQPQHF
TRBV30,TRBJ2-2,-,-,TGTGCCTGGAGCCGGGGTCGGGACACGGCGTCTGGGGAGCTGTTTTTT,CAWSRGRDTASGELFF
TRBV5-1,TRBJ1-2,-,TRBD1,TGCGCCAGCAGTTCCGGGACAGGGTGGCCCTCTAGTTATGGCTACACCTTC,CASSSGTGWPSSYGYTF
TRBV5-1,TRBJ1-6,-,-,TGCGCCAGCAGCTTTGGTGAGGCCAGGGGAGATTCACCCCTCCACTTT,CASSFGEARGDSPLHF
TRBV27,TRBJ2-5,-,-,TGTGCCAGCAGTTTACAGGGTGGGGAGACCCAGTACTTC,CASSLQGGETQYF
TRBV7-3,TRBJ2-3,-,TRBD2,TGTGCCAGCAGCCGGACTAGCGGAAACACAGATACGCAGTATTTT,CASSRTSGNTDTQYF
TRBV6-4,TRBJ2-4,-,-,TGTGCCAGCAGTGACTCGAGGTTTCCCGAAGCCGTTGGTAGGAGGTCCCCCAAAAACATTCAGTACTTC,CASSDSRFPEAVGRRSPKNIQYF
TRBV11-2,TRBJ2-1,-,TRBD2,TGTGCCACCCGCCCTAGCGGGGGAGACTACAATGAGCAGTTCTTC,CATRPSGGDYNEQFF